The source of this T cell receptor (beta chain) is a study of T cell responses to AZD1222 COVID-19 vaccine. For this clone: No antigen is known for it.

Study findings and constraints: Recipients of two AZD1222 doses showed rising Spike-specific TCR breadth and depth.

Libraries were prepared by immunoSEQ multiplex PCR; TCRdb keeps only in-frame clonotypes and omits some of them. Of hundreds of thousands of clones in the sample, 93% were seen once. This TCR came from an adult in good health. The sequences come from peripheral blood, collected on day 0 of MenACWY control vaccination.

This CDR3 is CASSSTGYNEQFF. The CDR3 DNA is TGTGCCAGCAGCTCGACAGGCTACAATGAGCAGTTCTTC. This chain links TRBV7-9 with TRBJ2-1; the D gene is possibly TRBD1 (6 bases). Germline CDR1 and CDR2: SEHNR and FQNEAQ (reference sequence). With 4 bases removed from V and 3 bases from J, the gap between germline ends came to 7 bases. This CDR3 comprises 13 residues.